This T cell receptor (beta chain) was captured in a study of T cell responses to AZD1222 COVID-19 vaccine. General observations from the study: Sampling that yielded the repertoires occurred only after the peak T cell response. Donor demographics were predominantly white British with a female majority; clonal diversity may be underestimated.

Details on this clone: The antigen is unknown.

TCRdb's copy holds only in-frame clones and misses some; the assay was immunoSEQ multiplex PCR. This repertoire shows around 160,000 clones, 85% to 95% found once; its top ten account for about 1.9%. Between the trimmed V and J ends, which lost 2 bases and 3 bases, there was a span of 10 bases. This CDR3 spans 14 amino acids. Germline assignment: CDR1 MNHNS and CDR2 SASEGT. Specimen: peripheral blood, collected on day 0 of AZD1222 vaccination. The sequence came from an adult in good health. This sequence joins TRBV6-1 and TRBJ1-2; D might be TRBD1 (5 bases). DNA of the CDR3: TGTGCCAGCAGTGAAATCGGGGACGACTATGGCTACACCTTC. Encoded protein: CASSEIGDDYGYTF.